One TCR beta chain is described in this entry. At one of its ends the junction is not consistent with the germline gene, which may arise from a read error. The PCR used 60 Vbeta and 13 Jbeta primers. The repertoire was sequenced with immunoSEQ multiplex PCR; TCRdb's copy has only in-frame clones and lacks some. The sample holds around 65,000 clones. There are 15 residues in the CDR3. Germline V gives CDR1 MGHRA, CDR2 YSYEKL. This record comes from a study of cytomegalovirus exposure and HLA in healthy donors. This clonotype was sampled from a man aged 25-45 years in good health and CMV-seropositive. Sequencing was performed on PBMCs. The chain is built from TRBV4-1 and TRBJ2-1, with D perhaps matching TRBD2 (5 bases). This chain's CDR3 is CASSQAASSDNEQFF. The DNA for the CDR3 is TGCGCCAGCAGCCAAGCAGCTAGCTCCGACAATGAGCAGTTCTTC.